The rows below give T cell receptor beta chains drawn from one sample of a study of cytomegalovirus exposure and HLA in healthy donors. Generated by immunoSEQ multiplex PCR, the TCRdb table keeps only in-frame clones and is missing some. The sample has approximately 140,000 clones; around 79% are singletons. Material: PBMCs. Every receptor here comes from a man aged 50 to 60 in good health and CMV-seropositive. Both conserved end residues are part of each CDR3. A D gene is named only where the DNA matches it firmly. Size tells how often a clone was seen (once, few, many) or the class of an expanded clone, and some rows leave it out.

j_call,clone_size,d_call,v_call,cdr3_aa,cdr3_nt
TRBJ1-1,.,.,TRBV30,CAWSVPGGTEAFF,TGTGCCTGGAGTGTACCTGGGGGGACTGAAGCTTTCTTT
TRBJ2-1,.,.,TRBV6-5,CASRKLAGADNEQFF,TGTGCCAGCAGAAAACTGGCAGGGGCGGACAATGAGCAGTTCTTC
TRBJ2-7,.,TRBD2,TRBV5-1,CASSKGASGMYEQYF,TGCGCCAGCTCAAAAGGGGCTAGCGGGATGTACGAGCAGTACTTC
TRBJ2-1,.,TRBD2,TRBV27,CASSLLGLAGDKNEQFF,TGTGCCAGCAGTCTACTCGGACTAGCGGGAGATAAGAATGAGCAGTTCTTC
TRBJ2-7,.,TRBD1,TRBV28,CASSLMGTGGYEQYF,TGTGCCAGCAGTTTAATGGGGACAGGGGGGTACGAGCAGTACTTC
TRBJ2-1,once,.,TRBV30,CAWSNSGQWDYEQFF,TGTGCCTGGAGTAACAGCGGTCAGTGGGACTATGAGCAGTTCTTC
TRBJ2-7,.,.,TRBV30,CAWSGAFGGNEQYF,TGTGCCTGGAGTGGGGCCTTTGGGGGCAACGAGCAGTACTTC
TRBJ2-1,.,TRBD2,TRBV27,CASSLFPGLAGGPSYEQFF,TGTGCCAGCAGTTTATTCCCGGGACTAGCGGGAGGGCCGTCTTATGAGCAGTTCTTC
TRBJ1-5,.,TRBD1,TRBV2,CASGNDREVQPQHF,TGTGCCAGCGGGAACGACAGGGAGGTTCAGCCCCAGCATTTT
TRBJ1-6,few,TRBD1,TRBV30,CAWSAGTENSPLHF,TGTGCCTGGTCCGCGGGGACAGAGAATTCACCCCTCCACTTT
TRBJ1-1,.,.,TRBV7-9,CASSRDMNTEAFF,TGTGCCAGCAGCCGAGACATGAACACTGAAGCTTTCTTT
TRBJ2-3,.,.,TRBV28,CASRWIAESTDTQYF,TGTGCCAGCCGCTGGATAGCGGAAAGCACAGATACGCAGTATTTT
TRBJ2-1,.,TRBD2,TRBV5-6,CASSHLAGSHNEQFF,TGTGCCAGCAGCCATCTAGCGGGAAGTCACAATGAGCAGTTCTTC
TRBJ1-2,.,.,TRBV4-2,CASSHSRGDYGYTF,TGTGCCAGCAGCCATTCCAGGGGAGACTATGGCTACACCTTC
TRBJ2-1,.,TRBD2,TRBV29-1,CSTLGPGLVGEQFF,TGCAGCACCCTGGGCCCGGGACTAGTTGGTGAGCAGTTCTTC
TRBJ2-7,.,.,TRBV21-1,CASRGLAGPYEQYF,TGTGCCAGCAGGGGACTAGCGGGACCCTACGAGCAGTACTTC
TRBJ2-7,.,.,TRBV28,CASSYRETSYEQYF,TGTGCCAGCAGTTACCGGGAAACATCCTACGAGCAGTACTTC
TRBJ2-7,.,TRBD1,TRBV2,CASSGSGTGNYEQYF,TGTGCCAGCAGTGGATCCGGGACAGGGAACTACGAGCAGTACTTC
TRBJ2-7,.,TRBD2,TRBV27,CASSLSPSGSDEQYF,TGTGCCAGCAGTTTATCGCCTAGCGGGAGTGACGAGCAGTACTTC
TRBJ2-7,.,TRBD1,TRBV5-1,CASTGGAYEQYF,TGCGCCAGCACAGGGGGCGCCTACGAGCAGTACTTC
TRBJ2-2,.,.,TRBV19,CATHDKQGAGELFF,TGTGCCACTCACGACAAGCAAGGCGCCGGGGAGCTGTTTTTT
TRBJ2-1,few,.,TRBV11-3,CASSFIGNEQFF,TGTGCCAGCAGCTTCATCGGCAATGAGCAGTTCTTC
TRBJ2-7,.,TRBD1,TRBV28,CASSFTDRGTCEQYF,TGTGCCAGCAGTTTTACGGACAGGGGGACCTGCGAGCAGTACTTC
TRBJ2-1,.,.,TRBV30,CAWSTQRWNNEQFF,TGTGCCTGGAGTACCCAGCGGTGGAACAATGAGCAGTTCTTC
TRBJ2-3,.,TRBD2,TRBV5-1,CASFTRGSTDTQYF,TGCGCCAGCTTCACGCGGGGGAGCACAGATACGCAGTATTTT
TRBJ1-5,.,.,TRBV18,CASSQQTDQPQHF,TGTGCCAGCTCACAGCAGACAGATCAGCCCCAGCATTTT
TRBJ2-5,.,TRBD2,TRBV6-4,CASSDSTSEETQYF,TGTGCCAGCAGTGACTCGACTAGCGAAGAGACCCAGTACTTC
TRBJ1-5,.,.,TRBV7-9,CASSLDLGPNQPQHF,TGTGCCAGCAGCTTAGACCTGGGCCCCAATCAGCCCCAGCATTTT
TRBJ2-3,.,.,TRBV9,CASSVETPDTQYF,TGTGCCAGCAGCGTAGAGACACCAGATACGCAGTATTTT
TRBJ2-3,.,.,TRBV12-5,CASGEDRVSDTQYF,TGTGCTAGTGGGGAGGACAGAGTTTCAGATACGCAGTATTTT
TRBJ2-5,few,.,TRBV9,CASSVAYRGETQYF,TGTGCCAGCAGCGTAGCTTACCGGGGGGAGACCCAGTACTTC
TRBJ2-7,.,.,TRBV28,CASSSPAGDFHEQYF,TGTGCCAGCAGTTCCCCGGCCGGGGATTTTCACGAGCAGTACTTC
TRBJ2-7,.,TRBD2,TRBV10-3,CAISESPSGLSYEQYF,TGTGCCATCAGTGAGTCGCCTAGCGGGCTCTCCTACGAGCAGTACTTC
TRBJ2-7,.,TRBD2,TRBV27,CASKTGGTYEQYF,TGTGCCAGCAAAACGGGAGGGACCTACGAGCAGTACTTC
TRBJ2-3,.,.,TRBV7-9,CASSFYSEDTQYF,TGTGCCAGCAGCTTCTATTCGGAGGATACGCAGTATTTT